Below, 9 T cell receptor beta chains from the same sample are listed, as sequenced in a study of technical replicates of blood from a few donors. This table comes from immunoSEQ multiplex PCR, and its TCRdb copy is limited to in-frame clones, with some not included. The sample consists of some 74,000 clones, just under 97% of them appearing once. Sequenced: T cells isolated from PBMCs. Receptors originate from a human donor in good health.

This chain links TRBV6-6 with TRBJ2-5, with 7 bases that match TRBD1. From germline, CDR1 is MNHNY and CDR2 SVGAGI (reference sequence). This CDR3 is built from 15 residues. J gave up 3 bases and V 5 bases, and 9 bases lay outside the gene matches. This CDR3 is CASSTPTQGKETQYF. The CDR3, as DNA: TGTGCCAGCAGTACTCCCACACAGGGGAAAGAGACCCAGTACTTC.

This sequence joins TRBV19 and TRBJ2-7; possibly TRBD1 for D (6 bases). This CDR3 has 14 residues. CDR1 LNHDA and CDR2 SQIVND come from the germline V gene (reference sequence). Trimming took off 3 bases at V and 2 bases at J, with 11 bases between the two ends. The CDR3 loop is CASSIGSGAYEQYF. CDR3 coding DNA: TGTGCCAGTAGTATTGGGTCAGGGGCCTACGAGCAGTACTTC.

In its sample, this clone was seen once. This chain joins TRBV6-1 and TRBJ1-2; D may be TRBD1 (6 bases). The CDR3 extends over 15 amino acids. Trimming left V 5 bases short and J 2 bases short, with 15 bases between. Germline V gives CDR1 MNHNS, CDR2 SASEGT. The CDR3 loop reads CASSPTGLGNYGYTF. The CDR3 DNA reads as TGTGCCAGCAGTCCTACAGGGCTAGGGAACTATGGCTACACCTTC.

The chain recombines TRBV18 with TRBJ1-2; D gene ambiguous. CDR1 is KGHSH and CDR2 is LQKENI in the germline V gene. With 3 bases removed from V and 2 bases from J, the gap between germline ends came to 10 bases. CDR3 size: 14 residues. The DNA for the CDR3 is TGTGCCAGCTCACCTGTGGAGGAGAACTATGGCTACACCTTC. This codes for CASSPVEENYGYTF.

The chain carries TRBV5-1 and TRBJ2-7, with D unresolved. CDR3 length equals 15 residues. V was pared by 5 bases and J by 0 bases, with 15 bases between. Germline V CDR1 and CDR2: SGHRS, YFSETQ. This CDR3 reads CASSIATSLSYEQYF. For the CDR3, the DNA is TGCGCCAGCAGTATTGCGACTTCGCTCTCCTACGAGCAGTACTTC.

The CDR3 DNA reads as TGTGCCAGCAGCTTTCGGGACAGACTACCCTACGAGCAGTACTTC. Encoded protein: CASSFRDRLPYEQYF. The rearrangement links TRBV5-6 to TRBJ2-7; 7 bases are shared with TRBD1. This CDR3 has 15 amino acids. Germline trimming cut 2 bases from V and 2 bases from J; bases unmatched to any gene: 7. CDR1 is SGHDT and CDR2 is YYEEEE in the germline V gene.

The chain has TRBV11-2 and TRBJ2-3; 8 bases match TRBD1. J gave up 3 bases and V 4 bases, and 6 bases lay outside the gene matches. From germline, CDR1 is SGHAT and CDR2 FQNNGV. This CDR3 region has 15 residues. In DNA, the CDR3 is TGTGCCAGCAGCTCCAGGGGGCCGTGGACAGATACGCAGTATTTT. Protein product: CASSSRGPWTDTQYF.

The chain has TRBV2 and TRBJ2-1; 8 nucleotides match TRBD1. The germline V gene has CDR1 SNHLY and CDR2 FYNNEI. V was clipped by 5 bases and J by 7 bases; unmatched bases: 10. This CDR3 is 15 amino acids long. CDR3 sequence reads: CASSPTPQGANEQFF. CDR3 sequence (DNA): TGTGCCAGCAGTCCAACACCCCAGGGGGCGAATGAGCAGTTCTTC.

The genes are TRBV5-1 and TRBJ2-7; D gene unclear. Germline V gives CDR1 SGHRS, CDR2 YFSETQ. The CDR3 has 14 residues. V was pared by 5 bases and J by 4 bases, with 16 bases between. The CDR3 DNA reads as TGCGCCAGCAGTCAGACAACCGCTTCTTACGAGCAGTACTTC. This sequence encodes CASSQTTASYEQYF.